This T cell receptor beta chain was captured by sequencing in a study of blood T cell repertoires in COVID-19. The overall study: Both acute and convalescent COVID-19 samples were obtained from the United States, Italy and Spain. From T cells, B-cell-depleted T cells, or PBMCs came the material, which was cDNA or gDNA.

Authors' analysis steps: Reference gene primer amplification in the assay estimated nucleated cell counts. Measured with immunoSEQ multiplex PCR; TCRdb has only the in-frame clones, and not every one. Clone size and V and J calls were adopted from that table, with D and trimming inferred from the DNA. The data show some 170,000 clones, 75% to 90% seen once. This CDR3 comprises 14 residues. V dropped 3 bases and J dropped 8 bases, with 14 bases sitting between them. Germline V gives CDR1 KGHSH, CDR2 LQKENI. Sequences were obtained from peripheral blood. This chain joins TRBV18 and TRBJ1-3; D is unclear. The clonotype originates from a woman older than 75 with active or convalescent COVID-19. CDR3 loop: CASSPPNGGDTIYF. In DNA, the CDR3 is TGTGCCAGCTCACCCCCCAACGGCGGGGACACCATATATTTT.